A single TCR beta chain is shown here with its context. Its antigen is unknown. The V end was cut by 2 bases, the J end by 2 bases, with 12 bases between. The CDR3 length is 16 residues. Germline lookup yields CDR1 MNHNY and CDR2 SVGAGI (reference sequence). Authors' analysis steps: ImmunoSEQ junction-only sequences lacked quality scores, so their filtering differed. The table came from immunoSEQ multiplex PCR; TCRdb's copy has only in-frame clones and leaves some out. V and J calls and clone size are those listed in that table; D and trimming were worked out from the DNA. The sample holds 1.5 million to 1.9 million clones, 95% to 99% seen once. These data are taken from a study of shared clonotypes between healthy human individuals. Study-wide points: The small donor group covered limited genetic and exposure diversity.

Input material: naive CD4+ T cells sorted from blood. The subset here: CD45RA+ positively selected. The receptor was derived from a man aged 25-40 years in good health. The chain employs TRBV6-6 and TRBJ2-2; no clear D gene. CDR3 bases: TGTGCCAGCAGTTACATGGCGCCCTCTAACACCGGGGAGCTGTTTTTT. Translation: CASSYMAPSNTGELFF.